This is a list of T cell receptor beta chains from one sample in a study of control samples from healthy donors and cancer patients. The protocol was immunoSEQ multiplex PCR, while the TCRdb copy is restricted to in-frame clones and leaves out a portion. The sample lists some 35,000 clones, roughly 92% occurring once. Sequencing was performed on PBMCs. These receptors were collected from a man in his forties with colorectal cancer. CDR3s include the opening cysteine and the closing phenylalanine or tryptophan. The order of the fields is V gene, D gene, clone size, J gene, CDR3 protein, CDR3 DNA. A D gene is named only where the DNA matches it firmly. Clone size appears in some rows only: once, few, many, or a class for an expanded clone.

v_gene: TRBV7-9; d_gene: .; abundance: few; j_gene: TRBJ2-2; CDR3aa: CASSLGGGTGELFF; CDR3nt: TGTGCCAGCAGCTTAGGGGGCGGCACCGGGGAGCTGTTTTTT
v_gene: TRBV5-4; d_gene: TRBD1; abundance: .; j_gene: TRBJ2-1; CDR3aa: CASSLGGTVLSSYNEQFF; CDR3nt: TGTGCCAGCAGCTTGGGGGGGACAGTTCTGAGCTCCTACAATGAGCAGTTCTTC
v_gene: TRBV30; d_gene: .; abundance: .; j_gene: TRBJ1-1; CDR3aa: CAWTGGRVTNTEAFF; CDR3nt: TGTGCCTGGACCGGGGGGAGGGTGACGAACACTGAAGCTTTCTTT
v_gene: TRBV9; d_gene: .; abundance: .; j_gene: TRBJ1-1; CDR3aa: CASSGEGIRQDTEAFF; CDR3nt: TGTGCCAGCAGCGGCGAAGGAATACGCCAGGATACTGAAGCTTTCTTT
v_gene: TRBV11-2; d_gene: TRBD2; abundance: .; j_gene: TRBJ2-1; CDR3aa: CASSLGGGPGHEQFF; CDR3nt: TGTGCCAGCAGCTTAGGCGGGGGGCCCGGCCACGAGCAGTTCTTC
v_gene: TRBV19; d_gene: .; abundance: once; j_gene: TRBJ1-2; CDR3aa: CASSMLANYGYTF; CDR3nt: TGTGCCAGTAGTATGTTAGCTAACTATGGCTACACCTTC
v_gene: TRBV19; d_gene: .; abundance: once; j_gene: TRBJ1-1; CDR3aa: CASADLNTEAFF; CDR3nt: TGTGCCAGTGCGGATTTGAACACTGAAGCTTTCTTT
v_gene: TRBV5-6; d_gene: TRBD2; abundance: .; j_gene: TRBJ2-3; CDR3aa: CASSPVIGLAGPDTQYF; CDR3nt: TGTGCCAGCAGCCCAGTGATTGGACTAGCGGGGCCAGATACGCAGTATTTT
v_gene: TRBV6-5; d_gene: TRBD1; abundance: .; j_gene: TRBJ1-1; CDR3aa: CASSYSWTGSGTEAFF; CDR3nt: TGTGCCAGCAGTTACTCGTGGACAGGGTCGGGAACTGAAGCTTTCTTT
v_gene: TRBV2; d_gene: .; abundance: .; j_gene: TRBJ2-7; CDR3aa: CASSWTIAYEQYF; CDR3nt: TGTGCCAGCAGCTGGACTATCGCCTACGAGCAGTACTTC
v_gene: TRBV19; d_gene: .; abundance: .; j_gene: TRBJ1-3; CDR3aa: CASSPGSLAGNTIYF; CDR3nt: TGTGCCAGTAGCCCCGGTTCACTCGCTGGAAACACCATATATTTT
v_gene: TRBV6-6; d_gene: .; abundance: .; j_gene: TRBJ2-7; CDR3aa: CASSYSGVYEQYF; CDR3nt: TGTGCCAGCAGTTACTCGGGAGTCTACGAGCAGTACTTC
v_gene: TRBV5-1; d_gene: .; abundance: .; j_gene: TRBJ2-1; CDR3aa: CASSLGTALYNEQFF; CDR3nt: TGCGCCAGCAGCTTGGGGACAGCCCTTTACAATGAGCAGTTCTTC
v_gene: TRBV19; d_gene: .; abundance: .; j_gene: TRBJ1-3; CDR3aa: CASSIGHSSGNTIYF; CDR3nt: TGTGCCAGTAGTATAGGACACAGCTCTGGAAACACCATATATTTT
v_gene: TRBV2; d_gene: .; abundance: .; j_gene: TRBJ1-1; CDR3aa: CASSYLNTEAFF; CDR3nt: TGTGCCAGCAGCTATTTGAACACTGAAGCTTTCTTT
v_gene: TRBV7-3; d_gene: TRBD2; abundance: .; j_gene: TRBJ2-1; CDR3aa: CASSPRAGGLFDNEQFF; CDR3nt: TGTGCCAGCAGCCCCCGTGCGGGGGGGCTTTTCGACAATGAGCAGTTCTTC
v_gene: TRBV7-9; d_gene: TRBD2; abundance: .; j_gene: TRBJ2-5; CDR3aa: CASSLYGLAGQETQYF; CDR3nt: TGTGCCAGCAGCTTATACGGACTAGCGGGGCAAGAGACCCAGTACTTC
v_gene: TRBV11-2; d_gene: .; abundance: .; j_gene: TRBJ1-6; CDR3aa: CASSPRQAQAPLHF; CDR3nt: TGTGCCAGCAGCCCTAGACAAGCCCAGGCACCCCTCCACTTT
v_gene: TRBV4-1; d_gene: TRBD1; abundance: .; j_gene: TRBJ1-4; CDR3aa: CASSQEAGGTNEKLFF; CDR3nt: TGCGCCAGCAGCCAAGAAGCAGGGGGCACTAATGAAAAACTGTTTTTT
v_gene: TRBV6-2/TRBV6-3; d_gene: .; abundance: .; j_gene: TRBJ1-5; CDR3aa: CASSPRGRGDNQPQHF; CDR3nt: TGTGCCAGCAGTCCCAGGGGAAGAGGTGACAATCAGCCCCAGCATTTT
v_gene: TRBV4-3; d_gene: TRBD1; abundance: .; j_gene: TRBJ1-2; CDR3aa: CASSQAGGTMGYTF; CDR3nt: TGCGCCAGCAGCCAAGCAGGGGGTACTATGGGCTACACCTTC
v_gene: TRBV18; d_gene: .; abundance: .; j_gene: TRBJ2-5; CDR3aa: CASSPGQETQYF; CDR3nt: TGTGCCAGCTCACCAGGACAAGAGACCCAGTACTTC
v_gene: TRBV5-1; d_gene: TRBD1; abundance: .; j_gene: TRBJ2-5; CDR3aa: CASSEGQALQETQYF; CDR3nt: TGCGCCAGCAGCGAGGGACAGGCTTTACAAGAGACCCAGTACTTC
v_gene: TRBV19; d_gene: TRBD1; abundance: .; j_gene: TRBJ2-5; CDR3aa: CASSIPGTGRRETQYF; CDR3nt: TGTGCCAGTAGTATCCCCGGGACAGGGAGGAGAGAGACCCAGTACTTC
v_gene: TRBV4-3; d_gene: TRBD1; abundance: once; j_gene: TRBJ1-1; CDR3aa: CASSQETGGATEAFF; CDR3nt: TGCGCCAGCAGCCAAGAGACAGGGGGGGCCACTGAAGCTTTCTTT
v_gene: TRBV5-1; d_gene: .; abundance: .; j_gene: TRBJ1-1; CDR3aa: CASSLDSPNTEAFF; CDR3nt: TGCGCCAGCAGCTTGGACAGTCCGAACACTGAAGCTTTCTTT
v_gene: TRBV5-3; d_gene: TRBD1; abundance: .; j_gene: TRBJ1-5; CDR3aa: CARSRTWMDRARNQPQHF; CDR3nt: TGTGCCAGAAGCAGGACGTGGATGGACAGGGCACGTAATCAGCCCCAGCATTTT
v_gene: TRBV7-3; d_gene: TRBD1; abundance: once; j_gene: TRBJ1-2; CDR3aa: CASSTTGGAPGYTF; CDR3nt: TGTGCCAGCAGCACCACAGGGGGCGCGCCTGGCTACACCTTC
v_gene: TRBV19; d_gene: TRBD2; abundance: once; j_gene: TRBJ2-1; CDR3aa: CASRTSRGGFSSYNEQFF; CDR3nt: TGTGCCAGTAGAACCTCCCGGGGGGGGTTTAGCTCCTACAATGAGCAGTTCTTC
v_gene: TRBV5-1; d_gene: .; abundance: .; j_gene: TRBJ1-1; CDR3aa: CASSSGLLGTEAFF; CDR3nt: TGCGCCAGCAGCTCCGGTTTATTGGGGACTGAAGCTTTCTTT
v_gene: TRBV7-3; d_gene: TRBD1; abundance: .; j_gene: TRBJ2-3; CDR3aa: CASSRQGSTDTQYF; CDR3nt: TGTGCCAGCAGTCGACAGGGTAGTACAGATACGCAGTATTTT
v_gene: TRBV6-1; d_gene: .; abundance: .; j_gene: TRBJ1-1; CDR3aa: CASSETGPYRAFF; CDR3nt: TGTGCCAGCAGTGAAACCGGACCCTACCGAGCTTTCTTT
v_gene: TRBV6-2/TRBV6-3; d_gene: .; abundance: .; j_gene: TRBJ1-1; CDR3aa: CASSYSGVTEAFF; CDR3nt: TGTGCCAGCAGTTACTCAGGGGTTACTGAAGCTTTCTTT
v_gene: TRBV5-6; d_gene: .; abundance: .; j_gene: TRBJ1-2; CDR3aa: CASSPPSGHYGYTF; CDR3nt: TGTGCCAGCAGCCCACCTTCGGGACACTATGGCTACACCTTC
v_gene: TRBV6-5; d_gene: .; abundance: .; j_gene: TRBJ1-1; CDR3aa: CASSSGHMNTEAFF; CDR3nt: TGTGCCAGCAGCTCAGGACACATGAACACTGAAGCTTTCTTT
v_gene: TRBV7-9; d_gene: .; abundance: .; j_gene: TRBJ1-1; CDR3aa: CASSHRDGSPLGEAFF; CDR3nt: TGTGCCAGCAGCCATCGGGATGGCAGCCCTTTGGGTGAAGCTTTCTTT
v_gene: TRBV6-5; d_gene: TRBD1; abundance: .; j_gene: TRBJ2-7; CDR3aa: CASSSGQGGYEQYF; CDR3nt: TGTGCCAGCAGTTCCGGACAGGGGGGCTACGAGCAGTACTTC
v_gene: TRBV29-1; d_gene: .; abundance: .; j_gene: TRBJ1-2; CDR3aa: CSVESDSGGGYTF; CDR3nt: TGCAGCGTTGAATCAGACAGCGGCGGGGGCTACACCTTC
v_gene: TRBV18; d_gene: .; abundance: .; j_gene: TRBJ2-7; CDR3aa: CASSPNRLGEQYF; CDR3nt: TGTGCCAGCTCACCAAACAGGCTAGGCGAGCAGTACTTC
v_gene: TRBV4-2; d_gene: .; abundance: .; j_gene: TRBJ1-2; CDR3aa: CASSRAGWGYTF; CDR3nt: TGTGCCAGCAGCCGAGCAGGGTGGGGCTACACCTTC